The present T cell receptor beta chain was sequenced within a study of brain T cells in children with intractable seizures. The trim removed 0 bases at V and 4 bases at J, leaving 6 bases unmatched. Germline lookup yields CDR1 SGHNT and CDR2 YYREEE (reference sequence). This CDR3 is built from 16 residues. Some clones are missing from TCRdb's copy, which holds only in-frame ones; the method was immunoSEQ multiplex PCR. Among 35,000 to 50,000 clones, over 75% were seen once, and the ten largest hold approximately 6.8%. The receptor was isolated from a girl aged 2-10 years with tuberous sclerosis and intractable seizures. The sample here was peripheral blood, taken at surgery. The chain employs TRBV5-4 and TRBJ2-2; TRBD1 matches 7 bases. CDR3 sequence (DNA): TGTGCCAGCAGCTTGGAGGGGGCGCGTGTCACCGGGGAGCTGTTTTTT. Translating gives CASSLEGARVTGELFF.